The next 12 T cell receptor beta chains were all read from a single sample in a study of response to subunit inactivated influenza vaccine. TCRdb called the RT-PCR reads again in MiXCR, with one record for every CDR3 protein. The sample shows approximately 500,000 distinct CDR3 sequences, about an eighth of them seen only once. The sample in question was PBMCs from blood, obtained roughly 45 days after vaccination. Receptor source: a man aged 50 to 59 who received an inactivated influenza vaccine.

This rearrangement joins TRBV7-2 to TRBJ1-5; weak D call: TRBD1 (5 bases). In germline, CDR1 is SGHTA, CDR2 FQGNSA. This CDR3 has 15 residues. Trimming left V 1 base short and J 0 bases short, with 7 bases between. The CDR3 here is CASSLVQDSNQPQHF. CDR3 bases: TGTGCCAGCAGCTTAGTACAGGATAGCAATCAGCCCCAGCATTTT.

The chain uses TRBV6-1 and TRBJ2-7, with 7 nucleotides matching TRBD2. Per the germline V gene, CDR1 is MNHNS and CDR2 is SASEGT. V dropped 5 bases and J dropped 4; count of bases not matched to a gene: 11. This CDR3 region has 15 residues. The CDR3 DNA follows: TGTGCCAGCAGTCCCCTAGCCCGGGGACTATACGAGCAGTACTTC. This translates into CASSPLARGLYEQYF.

The CDR3 DNA sequence: TGTGCCAGCAGTTTCGGGTCCACCTCCACCGGGGAGCTGTTTTTT. Amino acid sequence: CASSFGSTSTGELFF. This chain connects TRBV12-3 or TRBV12-4 to TRBJ2-2; D is undetermined. V shed 3 bases and J shed 4 bases, with 12 bases lying between them. The CDR3 contains 15 residues.

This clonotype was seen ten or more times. For the CDR3, the DNA is TGTGCCAGCAGCTTATTAGATACGCAGTATTTT. Translation: CASSLLDTQYF. The V gene is TRBV7-2, the J gene TRBJ2-3; D remains ambiguous. CDR3 length: 11 amino acids. V shed 2 bases and J shed 5 bases, with 2 bases lying between them. Germline lookup yields CDR1 SGHTA and CDR2 FQGNSA.

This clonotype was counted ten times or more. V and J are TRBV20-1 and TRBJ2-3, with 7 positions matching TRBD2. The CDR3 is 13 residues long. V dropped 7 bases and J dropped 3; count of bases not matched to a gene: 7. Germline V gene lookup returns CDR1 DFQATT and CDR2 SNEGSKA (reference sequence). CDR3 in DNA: TGCAGTGGAAACAGCGGGATGACAGATACGCAGTATTTT. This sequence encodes CSGNSGMTDTQYF.

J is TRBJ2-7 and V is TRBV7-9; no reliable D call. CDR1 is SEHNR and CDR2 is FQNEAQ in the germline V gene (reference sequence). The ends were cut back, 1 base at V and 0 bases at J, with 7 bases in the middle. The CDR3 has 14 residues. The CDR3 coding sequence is TGTGCCAGCAGCTTAGAGGGCGTCTCCTACGAGCAGTACTTC. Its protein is CASSLEGVSYEQYF.

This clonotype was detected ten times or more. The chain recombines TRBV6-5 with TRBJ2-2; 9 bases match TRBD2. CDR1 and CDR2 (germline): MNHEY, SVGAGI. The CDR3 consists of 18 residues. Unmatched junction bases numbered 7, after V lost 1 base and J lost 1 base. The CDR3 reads CASSYLGSGSGNTGELFF. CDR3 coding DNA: TGTGCCAGCAGTTACTTGGGTAGCGGGAGTGGGAACACCGGGGAGCTGTTTTTT.

The CDR3 coding sequence is TGCGCCAGCAGCCAAGCCCAGGGAGGGTCTGGAAACACCATATATTTT. Its protein is CASSQAQGGSGNTIYF. The chain couples TRBV4-1 to TRBJ1-3; the D gene is possibly TRBD1 (5 bases). Germline V gives CDR1 MGHRA, CDR2 YSYEKL. The length of the CDR3 is 16 residues. V shed 1 base and J shed 1 base, with 11 bases lying between them.

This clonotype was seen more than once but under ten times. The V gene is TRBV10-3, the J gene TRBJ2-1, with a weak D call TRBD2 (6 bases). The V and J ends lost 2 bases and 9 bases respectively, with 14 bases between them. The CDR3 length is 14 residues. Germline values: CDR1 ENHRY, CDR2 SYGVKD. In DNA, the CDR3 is TGTGCCATCAGTGAGCTAAGAGTGGGGGGTGAGCAGTTCTTC. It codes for CAISELRVGGEQFF.

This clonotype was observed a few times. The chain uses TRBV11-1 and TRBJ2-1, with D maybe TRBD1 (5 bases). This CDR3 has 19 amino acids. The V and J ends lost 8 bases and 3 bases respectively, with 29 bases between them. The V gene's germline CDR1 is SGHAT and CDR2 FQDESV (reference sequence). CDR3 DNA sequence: TGTGCCAGCCACGGCCCCATATCCCCTCAGGGTACTCTCTACAATGAGCAGTTCTTC. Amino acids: CASHGPISPQGTLYNEQFF.

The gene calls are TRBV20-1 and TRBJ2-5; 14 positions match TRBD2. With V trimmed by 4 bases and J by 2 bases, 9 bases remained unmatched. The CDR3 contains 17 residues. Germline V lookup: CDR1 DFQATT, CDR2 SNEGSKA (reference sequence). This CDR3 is CSANPGLAGAGQETQYF. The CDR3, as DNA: TGCAGTGCTAACCCGGGACTAGCGGGAGCGGGACAAGAGACCCAGTACTTC.

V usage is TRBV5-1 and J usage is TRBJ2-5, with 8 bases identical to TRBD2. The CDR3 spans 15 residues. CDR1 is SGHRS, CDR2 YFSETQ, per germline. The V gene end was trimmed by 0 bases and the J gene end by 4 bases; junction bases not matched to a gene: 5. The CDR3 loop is CASSLGPAGAETQYF. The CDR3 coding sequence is TGCGCCAGCAGCTTGGGACCAGCGGGAGCAGAGACCCAGTACTTC.